The clone carrying this TCR beta chain was detected only once. Generated by immunoSEQ multiplex PCR, the TCRdb table keeps only in-frame clones and is missing some. The sample lists tens of thousands of clones, roughly 95% occurring once. CDR3 length equals 16 residues. Germline V gene data show CDR1 as SGHNT and CDR2 as YYREEE (reference sequence). The data stem from a study of circulating and synovial CD4+ cells in juvenile arthritis. The TCR was taken from a human donor with juvenile idiopathic arthritis. This rearrangement joins TRBV5-4 to TRBJ2-5, with TRBD2 matching 10 bases. Judging by the DNA end, TRBJ2-7 fits better; the J call may be wrong. Sequencing input: CD4+ T cells from blood. The chain's CDR3 is CASSPTASGGLYEQYF. DNA for the CDR3: TGTGCCAGCAGCCCCACAGCTAGCGGGGGACTCTACGAGCAGTACTTC.